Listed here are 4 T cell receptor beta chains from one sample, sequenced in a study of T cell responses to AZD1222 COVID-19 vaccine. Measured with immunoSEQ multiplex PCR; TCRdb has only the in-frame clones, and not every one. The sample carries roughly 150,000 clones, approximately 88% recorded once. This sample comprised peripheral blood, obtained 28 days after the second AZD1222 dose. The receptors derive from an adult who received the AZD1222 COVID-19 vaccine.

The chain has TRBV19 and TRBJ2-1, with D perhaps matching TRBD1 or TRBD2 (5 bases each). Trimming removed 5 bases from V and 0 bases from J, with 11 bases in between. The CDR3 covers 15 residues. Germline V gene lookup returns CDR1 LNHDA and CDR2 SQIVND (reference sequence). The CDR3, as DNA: TGTGCCAGTAGTGTTGGGGGAAGCTCCTACAATGAGCAGTTCTTC. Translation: CASSVGGSSYNEQFF.

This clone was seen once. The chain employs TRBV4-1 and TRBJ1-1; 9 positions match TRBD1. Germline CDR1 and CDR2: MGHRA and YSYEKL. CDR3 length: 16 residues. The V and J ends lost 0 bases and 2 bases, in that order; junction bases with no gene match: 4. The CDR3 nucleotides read TGCGCCAGCAGCCAAGAACGGGACAGGGTAAACACTGAAGCTTTCTTT. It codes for CASSQERDRVNTEAFF.

CDR3 sequence (DNA): TGTGCCATCAGTGAGCCCCCGACAGGGACCTACTATGGCTACACCTTC. It is translated as CAISEPPTGTYYGYTF. J is TRBJ1-2 and V is TRBV10-3, with TRBD1 identical over 7 bases. J gave up 3 bases and V 2 bases, and 9 bases lay outside the gene matches. The CDR3 is 16 residues long. Germline CDR1 reads ENHRY; CDR2 reads SYGVKD.

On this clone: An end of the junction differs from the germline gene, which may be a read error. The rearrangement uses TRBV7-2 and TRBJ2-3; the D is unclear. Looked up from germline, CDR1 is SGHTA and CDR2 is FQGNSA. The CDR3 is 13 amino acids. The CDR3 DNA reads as TGTGCCAGCAGATATCCCCCCACATATACGCAGTATTTT. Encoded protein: CASRYPPTYTQYF.